Following are 30 T cell receptor beta chains from one sample sequenced in a study of T cells in localized non-small cell lung cancer (dated by TCRdb to the early 2020s). Library preparation used the immunoSEQ multiplex PCR assay. Held by TCRdb, this immuneACCESS table contains in-frame sequences only and omits some clones. Under half of the omission traces to an unresolved V gene where checked; the cause of the rest is unknown. This sample holds around 26,000 clones; about 90% were observed only once. The biggest ten clones account for 0.85% to 1.4% of the sample. Specimen: peripheral blood, collected before any cancer treatment. The receptors originated from a woman aged 35 to 70 with stage I lung adenocarcinoma.

This chain uses TRBV29-1 with TRBJ1-1, with D possibly matching TRBD1 (6 bases). This CDR3 has 13 amino acids. V lost 4 bases to trimming and J lost 3 bases, with 12 bases between them. The germline V gene encodes CDR1 SQVTM and CDR2 ANQGSEA. The CDR3 reads CSVARQADTEAFF. CDR3 bases: TGCAGCGTTGCCCGACAGGCGGACACTGAAGCTTTCTTT.

J is TRBJ2-1 and V is TRBV18, with TRBD2 matching over 10 bases. CDR1 and CDR2 (germline): KGHSH, LQKENI. This CDR3 contains 13 residues. V trimming: 3 bases; J trimming: 9 bases; junction bases outside the gene matches: 2. CDR3: CASSPKREGEQFF. Written as DNA, the CDR3 is TGTGCCAGCTCACCTAAGCGGGAGGGTGAGCAGTTCTTC.

This sequence joins TRBV6-1 and TRBJ2-5; D is uncertain. V lost 7 bases to trimming and J lost 2 bases, with 17 bases between them. Germline V lookup: CDR1 MNHNS, CDR2 SASEGT. The length of the CDR3 is 15 residues. CDR3 nucleotides: TGTGCCAGCACAGGTATGGGTTTGCCTCAAGAGACCCAGTACTTC. Its translation is CASTGMGLPQETQYF.

This clone was observed a few times. The genes are TRBV7-9 and TRBJ1-1, with D perhaps matching TRBD1 (6 bases). The CDR3 extends over 14 amino acids. Germline loops: CDR1 SEHNR, CDR2 FQNEAQ (reference sequence). V lost 5 bases to trimming and J lost 1 base, with 11 bases between them. In DNA form, the CDR3 reads TGTGCCAGCAGCCCCCAGACAGGGAACACTGAAGCTTTCTTT. The encoded protein is CASSPQTGNTEAFF.

For this clone: A junction boundary mismatches the germline segment, possibly from a read error. The chain uses TRBV11-2 and TRBJ2-5, with a weak D call TRBD2 (6 bases). Looked up from germline, CDR1 is SGHAT and CDR2 is FQNNGV. The CDR3 contains 15 residues. The CDR3 loop is CASSLEPSGGETQYF. DNA of the CDR3: TGTGCCAGCAGCCTAGAACCCTCCGGGGGAGAGACCCAGTACTTC.

This chain links TRBV27 with TRBJ2-2; D is tentatively TRBD1 or TRBD2 (6 bases each). The CDR3 loop spans 15 amino acids. The germline V gene encodes CDR1 MNHEY and CDR2 SMNVEV (reference sequence). Trimming shortened V by 6 bases and J by 3 bases, and 14 bases separated the two germline ends. DNA for the CDR3: TGTGCCAGCAGCGCGGGACAAGTGTACACCGGGGAGCTGTTTTTT. Amino acid sequence: CASSAGQVYTGELFF.

A single count supports this clone. The chain couples TRBV13 to TRBJ2-3; no clear D. This CDR3 is built from 13 residues. V lost 5 bases and J 4 bases, leaving 10 bases between the germline ends. CDR1 is PRHDT and CDR2 is FYEKMQ in the germline V gene (reference sequence). The CDR3, as DNA: TGTGCCAGCAGCGCAAGGGCCCCAGATACGCAGTATTTT. The encoded protein is CASSARAPDTQYF. The full variable domain, completed using reference TRBV13 and TRBJ2-3, is AAGVIQSPRHLIKEKRETATLKCYPIPRHDTVYWYQQGPGQDPQFLISFYEKMQSDKGSIPDRFSAQQFSDYHSELNMSSLELGDSALYFCASSARAPDTQYFGPGTRLTVL.

The chain joins TRBV6-6 to TRBJ1-2, with D tentatively TRBD1 (5 bases). Germline CDR1 MNHNY, CDR2 SVGAGI (reference sequence). V gave up 6 bases and J gave up 3 bases, with 14 bases separating them. The CDR3 has 14 residues. The CDR3 sequence is CASSIDSGYYGYTF. For the CDR3, the DNA is TGTGCCAGCAGCATAGACTCAGGGTACTATGGCTACACCTTC.

The chain employs TRBV4-3 and TRBJ1-2; 9 bases map to TRBD1. The CDR3 totals 14 residues. V lost 1 base to trimming and J lost 7 bases; unmatched junction nucleotides: 4. CDR1 is LGHNA and CDR2 is YSLEER in the germline V gene. CDR3 in DNA: TGCGCCAGCAGCCAAGTTGGGACAGGGCGTGGCTACACCTTC. Protein: CASSQVGTGRGYTF.

CDR3: CASKGTGEGDTQYF. CDR3 bases: TGTGCCAGCAAGGGGACAGGGGAGGGAGATACGCAGTATTTT. This chain links TRBV6-1 with TRBJ2-3, with TRBD1 identical over 10 bases. In germline, CDR1 is MNHNS, CDR2 SASEGT. There are 14 residues in the CDR3. V lost 7 bases and J lost 5; bases outside the gene matches: 6.

The V and J genes are TRBV10-3 and TRBJ1-5; D is unclear. The CDR3 sequence is 12 residues long. The V end was cut by 10 bases, the J end by 0 bases, with 7 bases between. CDR1 is ENHRY, CDR2 SYGVKD, per germline. The CDR3 here is CATRSSNQPQHF. In DNA, the CDR3 is TGTGCCACCCGATCTAGCAATCAGCCCCAGCATTTT.

The CDR3 region is CAWSDFGTPLGNSPLHF. CDR3 sequence (DNA): TGTGCCTGGAGCGATTTCGGGACACCCCTCGGGAATTCACCCCTCCACTTT. The V gene is TRBV30, the J gene TRBJ1-6; a possible D gene is TRBD1 (6 bases). Trimming cost V 3 bases and J 7 bases, with 22 bases left between them. The germline CDR1 and CDR2 sequences are GTSNPN and SVGIG (reference sequence). The CDR3 has 17 amino acids.

V and J are TRBV9 and TRBJ2-5; possibly TRBD1 for D (5 bases). The CDR3 spans 14 residues. Trimming left V 3 bases short and J 1 base short, with 10 bases between. The germline V gene encodes CDR1 SGDLS and CDR2 YYNGEE. The CDR3 loop reads CASSATDFQETQYF. The CDR3 region has the DNA TGTGCCAGCAGCGCGACAGACTTCCAAGAGACCCAGTACTTC.

This chain uses TRBV7-2 with TRBJ1-1; weak D call: TRBD1 (6 bases). The CDR3 is made up of 13 amino acids. V gave up 3 bases and J gave up 4 bases, with 9 bases separating them. Per germline, CDR1 SGHTA and CDR2 FQGNSA. The chain's CDR3 is CASSFQGSTEAFF. The CDR3 DNA sequence: TGTGCCAGCAGCTTTCAGGGGAGCACTGAAGCTTTCTTT.

The CDR3 loop is CASSSPLVQVKRYEQYF. The CDR3 DNA is TGTGCCAGCAGCTCCCCTTTGGTTCAGGTCAAAAGGTACGAGCAGTACTTC. The chain is built from TRBV5-6 and TRBJ2-7; D remains unclear. The ends were cut back, 3 bases at V and 4 bases at J, with 23 bases in the middle. This CDR3 is 17 amino acids long. The V gene's germline CDR1 is SGHDT and CDR2 YYEEEE.

This sequence joins TRBV6-1 and TRBJ1-5, with 9 bases fitting TRBD1. Germline V gene data show CDR1 as MNHNS and CDR2 as SASEGT. After removal of 6 bases from V and 2 bases from J, the junction contained 5 bases not matched to a gene. The CDR3 is 15 residues long. In nucleotides, the CDR3 is TGTGCCAGCAGCACTACAGGGGGCGGCAATCAGCCCCAGCATTTT. The encoded protein is CASSTTGGGNQPQHF.

The genes are TRBV28 and TRBJ1-2; TRBD1 might be the D (6 bases). This CDR3 region has 13 residues. V shed 4 bases and J shed 7 bases, with 13 bases lying between them. CDR1 and CDR2 (germline): MDHEN, SYDVKM. CDR3 sequence (DNA): TGTGCCAGCAGTTCTCTGGGGGGCGGTGGCTACACCTTC. Translating it yields CASSSLGGGGYTF.

This chain connects TRBV11-3 to TRBJ1-4; a weak D match, TRBD1 (6 bases). Between the trimmed V and J ends, which lost 1 base and 7 bases, there was a span of 13 bases. CDR3 length equals 15 residues. Looked up from germline, CDR1 is SGHNT and CDR2 is YENEEA. Here the CDR3 DNA reads TGTGCCAGCAGCTTAGGGGACACAGCTAGTGAAAAACTGTTTTTT. Protein: CASSLGDTASEKLFF.

The chain employs TRBV27 and TRBJ1-5; no clear D. Trimming took 5 bases from V and 7 from J, leaving 15 bases between them. CDR1 is MNHEY, CDR2 SMNVEV, per germline (reference sequence). The CDR3 consists of 14 residues. This CDR3 is CASSLHTVGQPQHF. The CDR3 DNA is TGTGCCAGCAGTCTTCATACGGTAGGGCAGCCCCAGCATTTT.

This chain connects TRBV7-2 to TRBJ2-7; 9 bases map to TRBD1. Germline CDR1 is SGHTA and CDR2 is FQGNSA. Losses at the gene ends were 7 bases for V and 7 bases for J; bases not matched to a gene: 11. The CDR3 has 14 residues. The CDR3 nucleotides read TGTGCCAGCACCCCACAGACAGGGGGGCGGGAGCAGTACTTC. It codes for CASTPQTGGREQYF.

The V gene is TRBV7-2, the J gene TRBJ1-1; a possible D gene is TRBD1 (5 bases). V was pared by 0 bases and J by 5 bases, with 10 bases between. This CDR3 has 14 amino acids. Germline assignment: CDR1 SGHTA and CDR2 FQGNSA. The CDR3 DNA follows: TGTGCCAGCAGCTTAGCCCAGGGTATAACTGAAGCTTTCTTT. Translation: CASSLAQGITEAFF.

The genes are TRBV5-4 and TRBJ1-3; TRBD1 might be the D (6 bases). Germline assignment: CDR1 SGHNT and CDR2 YYREEE (reference sequence). The CDR3 sequence is 14 residues long. Trimming took 4 bases from V and 4 from J, leaving 12 bases between them. This CDR3 reads CASSQQGAGNTIYF. In DNA form, the CDR3 reads TGTGCCAGCAGCCAACAGGGAGCCGGAAACACCATATATTTT.

The chain combines TRBV7-3 with TRBJ1-1; TRBD1 might be the D (6 bases). Trimming stripped 2 bases from V and 0 bases from J, with 7 bases between. The CDR3 totals 14 residues. CDR1 SGHTA and CDR2 FQGTGA come from the germline V gene. The CDR3 region has the DNA TGTGCCAGCAGCTTAGGGACAATGAACACTGAAGCTTTCTTT. Translation: CASSLGTMNTEAFF.

The chain joins TRBV4-2 to TRBJ1-3; D remains ambiguous. The CDR3 covers 17 residues. The V end was cut by 0 bases, the J end by 0 bases, with 12 bases between. Germline V lookup: CDR1 LGHNA, CDR2 YNFKEQ. The CDR3 DNA follows: TGTGCCAGCAGCCAAGAAGTTGACCGCGGCTCTGGAAACACCATATATTTT. Amino acid sequence: CASSQEVDRGSGNTIYF.

The chain has TRBV19 and TRBJ1-1, with no clear D. CDR1 is LNHDA and CDR2 is SQIVND in the germline V gene (reference sequence). The CDR3 totals 13 residues. V was trimmed by 3 bases and J by 8 bases, leaving 13 bases between them. The CDR3 protein is CASSIRADREAFF. The DNA of the CDR3 is TGTGCCAGTAGTATCCGGGCAGATCGGGAAGCTTTCTTT.

The chain combines TRBV5-8 with TRBJ1-6, with D perhaps TRBD1 (5 bases). Trimming shortened V by 1 base and J by 10 bases, and 12 bases separated the two germline ends. This CDR3 has 14 amino acids. Germline values: CDR1 SGHTS, CDR2 YDEGEE. The CDR3 sequence is CASSLKQGGSPLHF. CDR3 nucleotides: TGTGCCAGCAGCTTGAAGCAGGGTGGATCACCCCTCCACTTT.

This clone appeared a single time. V usage is TRBV7-2 and J usage is TRBJ2-1, with 12 bases fitting TRBD2. Germline values: CDR1 SGHTA, CDR2 FQGNSA. The CDR3 spans 16 residues. J was trimmed by 4 bases and V by 2 bases; bases with no gene match: 3. CDR3 sequence (DNA): TGTGCCAGCAGCTTATCTGGGACTAGCGGGTACAATGAGCAGTTCTTC. It is translated as CASSLSGTSGYNEQFF. The full variable domain, rest sourced from reference TRBV7-2 and TRBJ2-1, is GAGVSQSPSNKVTEKGKDVELRCDPISGHTALYWYRQSLGQGLEFLIYFQGNSAPDKSGLPSDRFSAERTGGSVSTLTIQRTQQEDSAVYLCASSLSGTSGYNEQFFGPGTRLTVL.

The chain is built from TRBV6-6 and TRBJ2-7; D possibly matches TRBD1 or TRBD2 (5 bases each). This CDR3 is built from 15 residues. Germline V gene data show CDR1 as MNHNY and CDR2 as SVGAGI (reference sequence). Trimming removed 0 bases from V and 3 bases from J, with 12 bases in between. The DNA for the CDR3 is TGTGCCAGCAGTTACTCGCGAGGGGACGGCTACGAGCAGTACTTC. Protein: CASSYSRGDGYEQYF.

The J gene is TRBJ1-1, the V gene TRBV4-3; 7 bases map to TRBD1. The V segment lost 1 base and the J segment 10 bases; nucleotides outside the gene matches: 6. This CDR3 has 13 residues. Germline CDR1 is LGHNA and CDR2 is YSLEER. Here the CDR3 reads CASSQGGGGRAFF. For the CDR3, the DNA is TGCGCCAGCAGCCAAGGAGGGGGCGGGCGAGCTTTCTTT.

The V gene is TRBV4-2, the J gene TRBJ1-5; D is unclear. V was pared by 0 bases and J by 4 bases, with 7 bases between. The CDR3 contains 14 residues. The germline gives CDR1 LGHNA, CDR2 YNFKEQ. CDR3 sequence (DNA): TGTGCCAGCAGCCAAGATCGTTCGAATCAGCCCCAGCATTTT. Translation: CASSQDRSNQPQHF.